What follows are 14 T cell receptor beta chains derived from one specimen sequenced in a study of blood T cell repertoires in COVID-19. Sequencing was performed with immunoSEQ multiplex PCR; in TCRdb, only in-frame clones are kept and a portion is missing. The sample includes around 120,000 clones, 78% seen only once; the top ten take about 2.3%. The specimen sequenced was peripheral blood. The receptors shown here come from a man in his 70s with acute or convalescent COVID-19.

The chain has TRBV5-6 and TRBJ1-2; 9 bases are shared with TRBD1. Germline V gives CDR1 SGHDT, CDR2 YYEEEE. The V and J ends lost 2 bases and 1 base, in that order; junction bases with no gene match: 3. The CDR3 runs 15 residues. The CDR3 region is CASSFPTGGNYGYTF. CDR3 bases: TGTGCCAGCAGCTTCCCGACAGGGGGTAACTATGGCTACACCTTC.

The gene calls are TRBV5-4 and TRBJ2-2, with a tentative D call TRBD1 (5 bases). Germline V gives CDR1 SGHNT, CDR2 YYREEE (reference sequence). Trimming pared 5 bases from V and 6 bases from J, leaving 20 bases between. This CDR3 spans 16 amino acids. CDR3 amino acids: CASRRRGSLGAGELFF. The CDR3 coding sequence is TGTGCCAGCAGAAGAAGGGGCTCTTTAGGGGCCGGGGAGCTGTTTTTT.

The gene calls are TRBV27 and TRBJ2-7; D gene ambiguous. Germline loops: CDR1 MNHEY, CDR2 SMNVEV (reference sequence). V was trimmed by 11 bases and J by 0 bases, leaving 11 bases between them. The CDR3 length is 12 residues. CDR3 sequence: CASTPSSYEQYF. The DNA for the CDR3 is TGTGCCTCAACCCCGAGCTCCTACGAGCAGTACTTC.

The chain joins TRBV6-2 or TRBV6-3 to TRBJ1-5, with D hard to call. The CDR3 extends over 13 amino acids. V lost 0 bases and J lost 5, with 5 bases in between. Germline lookup yields CDR1 MNHEY and CDR2 SVGEGT. The CDR3: CASSYSRDQPQHF. In DNA, the CDR3 is TGTGCCAGCAGTTACTCGAGGGATCAGCCCCAGCATTTT.

Remarks on this clone: This same CDR3 is encoded by further DNA sequences in the sample. The chain recombines TRBV6-6 with TRBJ1-2; 8 bases agree with TRBD1. Germline CDR1 is MNHNY and CDR2 is SVGAGI (reference sequence). Losses at the gene ends were 2 bases for V and 5 bases for J; bases not matched to a gene: 4. CDR3 length equals 14 residues. Here the CDR3 reads CASSYNQGAYGYTF. The CDR3 nucleotides read TGTGCCAGCAGTTACAATCAGGGGGCTTATGGCTACACCTTC.

This CDR3 is CASSPPGRHEQFF. The CDR3 DNA is TGTGCCAGCTCACCACCGGGGAGGCATGAGCAGTTCTTC. J is TRBJ2-1 and V is TRBV18; D might be TRBD2 (6 bases). CDR1 is KGHSH and CDR2 is LQKENI in the germline V gene. V lost 0 bases and J 8 bases, leaving 8 bases between the germline ends. This CDR3 region has 13 residues. Full variable domain (remainder filled in from reference TRBV18 and TRBJ2-1): NAGVMQNPRHLVRRRGQEARLRCSPMKGHSHVYWYRQLPEEGLKFMVYLQKENIIDESGMPKERFSAEFPKEGPSILRIQQVVRGDSAAYFCASSPPGRHEQFFGPGTRLTVL.

With respect to this clone: The identical CDR3 is also encoded by other nucleotide sequences in the sample. The chain links TRBV7-2 to TRBJ2-1, with TRBD1 identical over 7 bases. The length of the CDR3 is 13 residues. From germline, CDR1 is SGHTA and CDR2 FQGNSA. V shed 4 bases and J 5 bases; nucleotides not matched to a gene: 2. The CDR3 nucleotides are TGTGCCAGCAGCTCCGGGACAGACAATGAGCAGTTCTTC. This encodes CASSSGTDNEQFF.

This chain uses TRBV4-3 with TRBJ2-5; TRBD2 matches 7 bases. The CDR3 runs to 14 residues. The germline V gene has CDR1 LGHNA and CDR2 YSLEER. The V and J ends lost 0 bases and 5 bases, in that order; junction bases with no gene match: 3. In DNA form, the CDR3 reads TGCGCCAGCAGCCAAGAGCGGGGGTGGGAGACCCAGTACTTC. Its translation is CASSQERGWETQYF.

In DNA form, the CDR3 reads TGCGCCAGCAGCTCGGGACAGGGATACACTGAAGCTTTCTTT. Protein sequence: CASSSGQGYTEAFF. This sequence joins TRBV5-1 and TRBJ1-1; 9 nucleotides agree with TRBD1. Germline V gives CDR1 SGHRS, CDR2 YFSETQ. The CDR3 consists of 14 residues. V lost 3 bases to trimming and J lost 3 bases; unmatched junction nucleotides: 3.

The chain joins TRBV10-1 to TRBJ1-2; TRBD1 matches at 9 bases. Losses at the gene ends were 3 bases for V and 7 bases for J; bases not matched to a gene: 6. The V gene's germline CDR1 is WNHNN and CDR2 SYGVQD (reference sequence). The CDR3 covers 14 residues. CDR3 sequence (DNA): TGCGCCAGCAGTGAAGGGACAGGGTACGGTGGCTACACCTTC. It translates to CASSEGTGYGGYTF.

This clone was recorded a few times. The chain recombines TRBV4-3 with TRBJ1-1; TRBD1 is a possible D gene (5 bases). The CDR3 length is 15 residues. Germline V gives CDR1 LGHNA, CDR2 YSLEER. Deletions cut 4 bases from V and 3 bases from J, with 15 bases between. Here the CDR3 reads CASSPGSTGDTEAFF. As DNA, the CDR3 is TGCGCCAGCAGCCCCGGCTCTACGGGGGACACTGAAGCTTTCTTT.

This clone was seen a handful of times. The chain recombines TRBV20-1 with TRBJ1-3; D is unclear. V was pared by 3 bases and J by 2 bases, with 11 bases between. The CDR3 runs to 14 residues. Germline V gene lookup returns CDR1 DFQATT and CDR2 SNEGSKA (reference sequence). CDR3: CSASSSRPGNTIYF. CDR3 nucleotides: TGCAGTGCTAGTTCTAGTAGGCCTGGAAACACCATATATTTT.

In its sample, this clone was seen once. The chain employs TRBV6-5 and TRBJ1-2, with TRBD1 matching over 8 bases. CDR3 length equals 15 residues. The trim removed 6 bases at V and 4 bases at J, leaving 10 bases unmatched. Germline assignment: CDR1 MNHEY and CDR2 SVGAGI. The CDR3 DNA sequence: TGTGCCAGCAGGTCCACCGCAACAGGGGGCTATGGCTACACCTTC. Its translation: CASRSTATGGYGYTF.

The J gene is TRBJ1-6, the V gene TRBV9; TRBD1 agrees at 7 bases. Germline CDR1 and CDR2: SGDLS and YYNGEE. This CDR3 has 16 amino acids. V shed 4 bases, J shed 6 bases, and the junction held 10 bases outside the gene matches. CDR3 sequence reads: CASSSQQGYRNSPLHF. The CDR3 DNA reads as TGTGCCAGCAGCTCCCAACAGGGGTATCGTAATTCACCCCTCCACTTT. The whole variable domain, filled in from reference TRBV9 and TRBJ1-6, reads DSGVTQTPKHLITATGQRVTLRCSPRSGDLSVYWYQQSLDQGLQFLIQYYNGEERAKGNILERFSAQQFPDLHSELNLSSLELGDSALYFCASSSQQGYRNSPLHFGNGTRLTVT.